This T cell receptor beta chain was sequenced in a study of T cells in Graves' hyperthyroidism and ophthalmopathy. Findings and caveats of the study: Blood also carried most thyroid clonotypes expanded above 0.001.

The germline V and J ends were trimmed by 0 bases and 2 bases, with 4 bases remaining between them. CDR1 and CDR2 from the germline V gene are GTSNPN and SVGIG (reference sequence). The CDR3 runs to 12 residues. TCR beta CDR3 regions were amplified from RNA transcripts. TCR CDR3 regions were first amplified by RT-PCR with HTBI primers. A single record per CDR3 protein comes from TCRdb applying MiXCR to the multiplex PCR reads. Altogether more than 300,000 distinct CDR3 sequences are present, approximately 13% being singletons, with the ten largest covering around 23%. As concerns this clonotype: Antigen specificity is unknown.

V usage is TRBV30 and J usage is TRBJ2-5; the D is unclear. The sequencing input was blood. This TCR was recovered from a woman in her thirties with Graves' hyperthyroidism. CDR3 amino acids: CAWSVWQETQYF. The DNA for the CDR3 is TGTGCCTGGAGTGTATGGCAAGAGACCCAGTACTTC. Complete variable domain (other parts from reference TRBV30 and TRBJ2-5): SQTIHQWPATLVQPVGSPLSLECTVEGTSNPNLYWYRQAAGRGLQLLFYSVGIGQISSEVPQNLSASRPQDRQFILSSKKLLLSDSGFYLCAWSVWQETQYFGPGTRLLVL.